This TCR beta chain comes out of a study of blood T cells in healthy people across ages. Regarding the study as a whole: What prevented conclusive comparison of naive and antigen-experienced cells was that PBMCs were unsorted. A strong correlation was seen between TCR beta diversity and naive T cell percentage.

For every donor, a draw yielded ten milliliters of peripheral blood. Per germline, CDR1 MDHEN and CDR2 SYDVKM. The CDR3 is 16 residues long. Unmatched junction bases numbered 7, after V lost 6 bases and J lost 2 bases. Concerning this clonotype: Its target is not known.

Using a J-beta primer mix together with a sample-barcoded 5' primer, a second PCR was run for roughly 6 to 11 cycles. A tag from a template-switch adaptor with 12 random nucleotides marked each cDNA molecule. TCRdb ran MiXCR on the 5' RACE reads and lists one entry per CDR3 protein. This table has 800,000 to 1,300,000 distinct CDR3 sequences, around 25% appearing once. This same sample was also taken into another study, of T cells of mothers and their children.

The chain combines TRBV28 with TRBJ1-5, with TRBD1 matching over 10 bases. The receptor was isolated from a girl aged 2 to 9 in good health. Sequenced input: blood. The CDR3 bases are TGTGCCAGCAGAGAATTCGGGACAGGGGGCAATCAGCCCCAGCATTTT. Translation gives CASREFGTGGNQPQHF.